This T cell receptor (beta chain) was obtained from a study of blood T cells in healthy people across ages. J was trimmed by 5 bases and V by 5 bases; bases with no gene match: 1. CDR1 is SGHVS, CDR2 FNYEAQ, per germline. The CDR3 has 15 amino acids. This clonotype was recorded a few times. A J-beta primer mix and a sample-barcoded 5' primer were used in a second PCR of roughly 6 to 11 cycles. A single record per CDR3 protein comes from TCRdb applying MiXCR to the 5' RACE reads. The profile covers about 650,000 distinct CDR3 sequences, with less than 40% appearing a single time and about 16% taken by the ten largest.

The V and J genes are TRBV7-6 and TRBJ2-2; TRBD2 aligns across 14 bases. The sequence came from an elderly woman in good health. Sequenced input: blood. The CDR3 reads CASSGLAGGTGELFF. The CDR3 DNA reads TGTGCCAGCAGCGGACTAGCGGGGGGTACCGGGGAGCTGTTTTTT.